This TCR beta chain is from a study of T cell responses to AZD1222 COVID-19 vaccine. General observations from the study: Reportedly, nearly half the spike-specific TCRs target unmutated variant regions. Just a handful of people given AZD1222 tested seropositive at baseline. Sampled repertoires all dated from after the peak T cell response. Spike-wide vaccine-associated CD4 TCRs dominated at 160-218 and 743-854.

The CDR3 is 13 amino acids. Trimming pared 6 bases from V and 4 bases from J, leaving 12 bases between. Germline lookup yields CDR1 SQVTM and CDR2 ANQGSEA. As to this clone: Its antigen is not identified.

Measured with immunoSEQ multiplex PCR; TCRdb has only the in-frame clones, and not every one. The repertoire consists of some 170,000 clones, with roughly nine tenths occurring once and the leading ten covering 2.6%. The clonotype originates from an adult in good health. This material consisted of peripheral blood, taken on day 0 of AZD1222 vaccination. The chain carries TRBV29-1 and TRBJ2-2, with D possibly matching TRBD2 (5 bases). CDR3 loop: CSVVVGSTGELFF. Written as DNA, the CDR3 is TGCAGCGTCGTTGTGGGGAGCACCGGGGAGCTGTTTTTT.